This T cell receptor (beta chain) comes out of a study of CD8 T cells in Susac syndrome. The CDR3 totals 13 residues. V lost 0 bases, J lost 6 bases, and 3 bases stayed unmatched. Germline V lookup: CDR1 SGHRS, CDR2 YFSETQ. Random hexamers primed reverse transcription of 0.5 to 1 ug RNA. Across 54 Vbeta and 13 Jbeta, immunoSEQ multiplex PCR amplified TCR beta CDR3. TCRdb re-analysed the immunoSEQ multiplex PCR reads in MiXCR, keeping a single row per CDR3 protein. This sample has under 200,000 distinct CDR3 sequences; 90% to 95% occur once, and the top ten carry about 0.09%. The source is a human donor with Susac syndrome. The sample consisted of CD4+ T cells from PBMCs. The V call is TRBV5-1, the J call TRBJ2-7; TRBD1 matches 7 bases. Here the CDR3 DNA reads TGCGCCAGCAGCTTGGTGTCAGGGGGCGAGCAGTACTTC. It translates to CASSLVSGGEQYF.